One sample yielded the 20 T cell receptor beta chains listed below, sequenced in a study of T cell responses to AZD1222 COVID-19 vaccine. Profiled with immunoSEQ multiplex PCR; TCRdb holds only in-frame clones, not every one. The sample comprises some 140,000 clones, around 90% of which are singletons, and more than 5.5% rests with the top ten. Sequencing used peripheral blood, obtained on day 0 of AZD1222 vaccination. The receptors here all came from an adult in good health.

This rearrangement joins TRBV19 to TRBJ2-1, with 9 positions matching TRBD2. V lost 1 base to trimming and J lost 1 base; unmatched junction nucleotides: 17. The CDR3 covers 21 residues. Looked up from germline, CDR1 is LNHDA and CDR2 is SQIVND (reference sequence). CDR3 bases: TGTGCCAGTAGTATAGGGGTGGTAGCGGGAGACCGGAGAAGGTCCTACAATGAGCAGTTCTTC. It encodes CASSIGVVAGDRRRSYNEQFF.

This clone was seen a few times. This sequence joins TRBV5-1 and TRBJ2-2; D gene ambiguous. Germline V CDR1 and CDR2: SGHRS, YFSETQ. V lost 2 bases to trimming and J lost 2 bases, with 13 bases between them. The CDR3 extends over 16 amino acids. For the CDR3, the DNA is TGCGCCAGCAGCTTCGAGCCGTCCCTTAACACCGGGGAGCTGTTTTTT. It is translated as CASSFEPSLNTGELFF. Full variable domain (rest looked up from reference TRBV5-1 and TRBJ2-2): KAGVTQTPRYLIKTRGQQVTLSCSPISGHRSVSWYQQTPGQGLQFLFEYFSETQRNKGNFPGRFSGRQFSNSRSEMNVSTLELGDSALYLCASSFEPSLNTGELFFGEGSRLTVL.

This sequence joins TRBV9 and TRBJ2-3; 10 nucleotides line up with TRBD2. Trimming removed 3 bases from V and 4 bases from J; junction bases left unmatched: 8. The CDR3 has 16 residues. Germline CDR1 SGDLS, CDR2 YYNGEE. CDR3 in amino acids: CASSALTSGFPDTQYF. The CDR3 region has the DNA TGTGCCAGCAGCGCCCTGACTAGCGGGTTCCCAGATACGCAGTATTTT.

The chain carries TRBV5-1 and TRBJ2-7; 10 bases match TRBD1. The V gene's germline CDR1 is SGHRS and CDR2 YFSETQ. This CDR3 comprises 14 residues. V lost 6 bases to trimming and J lost 5 bases; unmatched junction nucleotides: 8. The CDR3 loop is CASKTGGGRDEQYF. For the CDR3, the DNA is TGCGCCAGCAAGACAGGGGGCGGAAGGGACGAGCAGTACTTC.

The rearrangement uses TRBV19 and TRBJ1-2, with TRBD1 as a possible D gene (5 bases). Germline V lookup: CDR1 LNHDA, CDR2 SQIVND (reference sequence). This CDR3 region has 14 residues. The V gene lost 5 bases and the J gene lost 5 bases, with 15 bases spanning the gap. CDR3 coding DNA: TGTGCCAGTAGTTATTTGGGACTGATATATGGCTACACCTTC. This translates into CASSYLGLIYGYTF.

This rearrangement joins TRBV5-1 to TRBJ1-1; the match to TRBD1 covers 11 bases. J lost 7 bases, V lost 2 bases, and 19 bases had no gene match. The CDR3 sequence is 19 residues long. CDR1 and CDR2 from the germline V gene are SGHRS and YFSETQ. CDR3 sequence: CASSLVYQRPGQGVGEAFF. In DNA, the CDR3 is TGCGCCAGCAGCTTAGTTTATCAACGTCCGGGACAGGGGGTCGGTGAAGCTTTCTTT.

This rearrangement joins TRBV15 to TRBJ2-1; D unclear. The CDR3 has 13 amino acids. Germline CDR1 and CDR2: LNHNV and YYDKDF (reference sequence). Deletions cut 4 bases from V and 8 bases from J, with 12 bases between. This CDR3 reads CATSNSRQDEQFF. The CDR3 nucleotides read TGTGCCACCAGCAATTCCCGCCAGGATGAGCAGTTCTTC.

The rearrangement uses TRBV7-8 and TRBJ2-7; 9 bases map to TRBD1. The CDR3 consists of 13 residues. Trimming cost V 5 bases and J 6 bases; bases outside gene matches: 5. The germline gives CDR1 SGHVS, CDR2 FQNEAQ. CDR3 residues: CASSPRTGVEQYF. CDR3 bases: TGTGCCAGCAGCCCGAGGACAGGGGTCGAGCAGTACTTC.

The gene calls are TRBV6-2 or TRBV6-3 and TRBJ1-3; D not resolved. Germline V gives CDR1 MNHEY, CDR2 SVGEGT. V lost 6 bases to trimming and J lost 2 bases, with 17 bases between them. The CDR3 runs to 16 residues. The CDR3 region is CASSPWGGDAGNTIYF. The CDR3 coding sequence is TGTGCCAGCAGCCCTTGGGGTGGGGATGCTGGAAACACCATATATTTT.

In DNA form, the CDR3 reads TGTGCCTGGAGTGACGGGACTAGCGGGTATGAGCAGTTCTTC. It specifies CAWSDGTSGYEQFF. V gene TRBV30 combines with J gene TRBJ2-1; TRBD2 aligns across 12 bases. Germline lookup yields CDR1 GTSNPN and CDR2 SVGIG (reference sequence). Trimming cost V 1 base and J 8 bases; bases outside gene matches: 3. The length of the CDR3 is 14 residues.

V gene TRBV5-1 combines with J gene TRBJ2-7; D remains unclear. This CDR3 has 11 amino acids. CDR1 and CDR2 (germline): SGHRS, YFSETQ. V was shortened by 0 bases and J by 8 bases, with 6 bases between the two germline ends. The CDR3 sequence is CASSLGPQQYF. The CDR3 DNA is TGCGCCAGCAGCTTGGGGCCGCAGCAGTACTTC.

The chain couples TRBV6-6 to TRBJ1-1; the D is unclear. Trimming pared 6 bases from V and 1 base from J, leaving 3 bases between. The CDR3 runs to 11 residues. CDR1 is MNHNY, CDR2 SVGAGI, per germline (reference sequence). CDR3 residues: CASSPNTEAFF. The CDR3 DNA sequence: TGTGCCAGCAGCCCGAACACTGAAGCTTTCTTT.

The genes are TRBV28 and TRBJ2-7, with TRBD2 as a possible D gene (5 bases). This CDR3 is 14 amino acids long. V lost 6 bases, J lost 6 bases, and 18 bases lay in between. Germline CDR1 MDHEN, CDR2 SYDVKM. The CDR3 loop is CASSRGFQLAEQYF. The CDR3 DNA sequence: TGTGCCAGCAGCCGAGGGTTTCAGCTGGCCGAGCAGTACTTC.

The chain has TRBV15 and TRBJ1-1; D is perhaps TRBD1 (5 bases). With 2 bases removed from V and 7 bases from J, the gap between germline ends came to 14 bases. The CDR3 totals 14 residues. CDR1 and CDR2 (germline): LNHNV, YYDKDF (reference sequence). The CDR3 bases are TGTGCCACCAGCAGATTAAAGGGGCGGAGTGAAGCTTTCTTT. Protein: CATSRLKGRSEAFF.

This sequence joins TRBV7-3 and TRBJ2-4; TRBD2 matches at 10 bases. V gave up 2 bases and J gave up 1 base; unmatched junction bases: 11. The CDR3 has 19 residues. CDR1 SGHTA and CDR2 FQGTGA come from the germline V gene. In DNA, the CDR3 is TGTGCCAGCAGCTTACTCGGACTAGCGGCAGCGGAGGCCAAAAACATTCAGTACTTC. Amino acid sequence: CASSLLGLAAAEAKNIQYF.

The chain couples TRBV6-2 or TRBV6-3 to TRBJ2-5; either TRBD1 or TRBD2 may supply D (7 bases each). V was cut by 2 bases and J by 0 bases, with 22 bases left in between. The CDR3 has 19 residues. Looked up from germline, CDR1 is MNHEY and CDR2 is SVGEGT. The CDR3 DNA sequence: TGTGCCAGCAGTTACCCCTCCCGGTGGGAGGGGGCGGACCAAGAGACCCAGTACTTC. Amino acids: CASSYPSRWEGADQETQYF.

This clone was observed a single time. V usage is TRBV6-2 or TRBV6-3 and J usage is TRBJ2-7; a possible D gene is TRBD1 (6 bases). V dropped 0 bases and J dropped 2 bases, with 14 bases sitting between them. This CDR3 is built from 16 residues. Germline values: CDR1 MNHEY, CDR2 SVGEGT. Here the CDR3 DNA reads TGTGCCAGCAGTTACTCGGCACCGGGGACACCCTACGAGCAGTACTTC. As protein: CASSYSAPGTPYEQYF.

V is TRBV4-2 and J is TRBJ1-1; no reliable D call. V was pared by 2 bases and J by 10 bases, with 23 bases between. Germline CDR1 LGHNA, CDR2 YNFKEQ. This CDR3 is 16 amino acids long. DNA for the CDR3: TGTGCCAGCAGCCAATCTACTAAGGAGGTGGGGATGAGAGCTTTCTTT. It codes for CASSQSTKEVGMRAFF.

This chain joins TRBV28 and TRBJ2-4; D gene ambiguous. CDR3 length: 15 residues. V dropped 10 bases and J dropped 0 bases, with 16 bases sitting between them. The V gene's germline CDR1 is MDHEN and CDR2 SYDVKM. The CDR3 protein is CANSLRSGAKNIQYF. CDR3 bases: TGTGCCAACAGCCTAAGGTCGGGAGCCAAAAACATTCAGTACTTC. Full variable domain (missing parts from reference TRBV28 and TRBJ2-4): DVKVTQSSRYLVKRTGEKVFLECVQDMDHENMFWYRQDPGLGLRLIYFSYDVKMKEKGDIPEGYSVSREKKERFSLILESASTNQTSMYLCANSLRSGAKNIQYFGAGTRLSVL.

The chain is built from TRBV5-4 and TRBJ2-5; D gene uncertain. Germline values: CDR1 SGHNT, CDR2 YYREEE (reference sequence). V dropped 6 bases and J dropped 3 bases, with 12 bases sitting between them. CDR3 size: 13 residues. CDR3 bases: TGTGCCAGCATGCGGTGGGGTGAAGAGACCCAGTACTTC. Translation gives CASMRWGEETQYF.